This record concerns one T cell receptor beta chain sequence. Its antigen is unknown. Qualities for individual bases were not recorded, and no much larger clone is one base off. Each collaborating institution followed its own protocols to collect whole blood in K2EDTA tubes. For TCRbeta analysis, collaborators shipped samples as frozen whole blood, isolated PBMCs, or DNA extracted from either of those sample types. The germline V gene gives CDR1 as SGHAT and CDR2 as FQNNGV. Taken from cysteine to phenylalanine, the CDR3 has 13 residues. Only the CDR3 part of the read is kept: 39 bases, read in frame from the first base. V drops 1 base and J drops 4 bases, leaving 7 bases in between. This specimen belongs to a study of blood T cell repertoires in COVID-19 (TCRdb year 2020). Background on the whole study: Collaborator samples came from the United States, Italy and Spain and covered acute and convalescent phases of COVID-19. Samples were obtained from the ongoing ImmuneRACE study (first 160 participants) and from 1,254 subjects provided by 6 global collaborators. A de-identified subject ID, COVID-19 status, age in years and sex were almost always included in the sample metadata. The prospective study material was composed of cDNA or gDNA derived from T cells, B-cell-depleted T cells, or PBMCs. The repertoires were made available in a free public database intended to serve as a resource for research on the immune response to SARS-CoV-2. Subjects who had been exposed to COVID-19, were actively infected with it, or had recovered from it provided the deeply sampled blood TCRbeta repertoires that made up the dataset. Where HLA class I and class II types were available, the types were taken from metadata supplied by the sample provider, not from assay-based typing.

TCRbeta CDR3 regions were amplified from genomic DNA by means of the immunoSEQ Assay, a bias-controlled multiplex PCR. In the source study's methods: The number of nucleated cells in each sample was estimated from the amplification of reference gene primers within the assay. To quantify the absolute abundance of each unique TCRbeta CDR3 rearrangement, sequence reads were collapsed and filtered. Productive Simpson clonality was computed per sample as the square root of Simpson's diversity index over productive rearrangements. What TCRdb holds here is the immuneACCESS table cut down to in-frame rearrangements. Part of the clones is not present; checked against another copy, under half of the missing clones reflect an unresolved V gene, and the others are unexplained. From that table come the V and J calls and clone size; the DNA was used to work out D and trimming. For this sample there are roughly 190,000 clones; around nine tenths appear just once. The top ten constitute around 4.8% of the sample.

Study-wide findings and limitations: The amount of clinical and demographic metadata varied by source and participant and was provided uncurated.

The TCR sequence derives from a human donor in a cohort sampled during active COVID-19. The sequence links TRBV11-2 to TRBJ1-2; the D gene cannot be named for sure. Sequencing used peripheral blood. The DNA is as follows: TGTGCCAGCAGCTTAGCGGGAGTCTATGGCTACACCTTC. This yields the protein CASSLAGVYGYTF.